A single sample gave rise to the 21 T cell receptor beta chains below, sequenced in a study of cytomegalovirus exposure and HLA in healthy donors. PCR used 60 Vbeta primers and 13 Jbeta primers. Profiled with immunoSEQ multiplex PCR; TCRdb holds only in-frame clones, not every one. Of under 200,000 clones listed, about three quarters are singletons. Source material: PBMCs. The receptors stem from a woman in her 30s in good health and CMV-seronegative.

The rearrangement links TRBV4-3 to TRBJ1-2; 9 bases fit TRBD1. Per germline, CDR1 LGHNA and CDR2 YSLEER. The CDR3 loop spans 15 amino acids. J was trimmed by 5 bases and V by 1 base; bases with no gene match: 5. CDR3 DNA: TGCGCCAGCAGCCAAGGTCCGGGACAGGGTTATGGCTACACCTTC. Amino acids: CASSQGPGQGYGYTF.

For the CDR3, the DNA is TGTGCCAGCAGCTTCGGCCAGGGGATCCGTGGCCAAGAGACCCAGTACTTC. This codes for CASSFGQGIRGQETQYF. The gene calls are TRBV11-3 and TRBJ2-5, with D possibly TRBD1 on 6 matching bases. The length of the CDR3 is 17 residues. Germline values: CDR1 SGHNT, CDR2 YENEEA. The V end lost 3 bases, the J end lost 1 base, and 18 bases lay between the germline ends.

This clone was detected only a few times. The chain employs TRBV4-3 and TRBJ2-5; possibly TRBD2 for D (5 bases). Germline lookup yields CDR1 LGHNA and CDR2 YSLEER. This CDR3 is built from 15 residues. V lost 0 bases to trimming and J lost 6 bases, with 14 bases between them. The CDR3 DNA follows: TGCGCCAGCAGCCAAGATCTTGAACTCGGGAAGACCCAGTACTTC. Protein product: CASSQDLELGKTQYF.

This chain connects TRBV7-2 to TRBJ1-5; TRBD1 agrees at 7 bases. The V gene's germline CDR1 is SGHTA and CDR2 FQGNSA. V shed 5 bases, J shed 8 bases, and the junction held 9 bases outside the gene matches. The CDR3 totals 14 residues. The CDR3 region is CASSPGGRWEPQHF. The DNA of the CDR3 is TGTGCCAGCAGCCCAGGGGGGCGATGGGAGCCCCAGCATTTT.

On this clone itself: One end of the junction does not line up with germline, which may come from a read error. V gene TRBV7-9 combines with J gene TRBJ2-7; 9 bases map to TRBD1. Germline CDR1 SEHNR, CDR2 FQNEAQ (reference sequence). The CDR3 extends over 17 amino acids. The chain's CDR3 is CSSSSGDPGQGPYEQYF. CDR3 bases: TGTTCCAGCAGCTCTGGGGATCCGGGACAGGGACCCTACGAGCAGTACTTC.

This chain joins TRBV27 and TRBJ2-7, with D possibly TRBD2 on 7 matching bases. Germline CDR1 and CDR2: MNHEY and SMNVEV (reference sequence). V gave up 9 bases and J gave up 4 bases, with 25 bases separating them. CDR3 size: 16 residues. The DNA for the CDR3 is TGTGCCAGACTAGCGCACACCTGGGGGGGCGTATACGAGCAGTACTTC. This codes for CARLAHTWGGVYEQYF.

This CDR3 reads CASSQWRTGSLGTDTQYF. The CDR3 nucleotides read TGCGCCAGCAGTCAATGGAGGACAGGGAGTCTTGGCACAGATACGCAGTATTTT. J is TRBJ2-3 and V is TRBV23-1, with 8 bases lining up with TRBD1. TRBV23-1 is sorted into the ORF group, with uncertain function. Germline trimming cut 1 base from V and 1 base from J; bases unmatched to any gene: 10. This CDR3 has 18 residues.

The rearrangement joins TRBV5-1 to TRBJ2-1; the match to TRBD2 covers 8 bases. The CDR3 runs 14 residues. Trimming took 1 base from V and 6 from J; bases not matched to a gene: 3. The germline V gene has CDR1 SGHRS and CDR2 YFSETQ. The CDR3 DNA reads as TGCGCCAGCAGCTTGCGGGGGGGCGGCAATGAGCAGTTCTTC. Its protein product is CASSLRGGGNEQFF.

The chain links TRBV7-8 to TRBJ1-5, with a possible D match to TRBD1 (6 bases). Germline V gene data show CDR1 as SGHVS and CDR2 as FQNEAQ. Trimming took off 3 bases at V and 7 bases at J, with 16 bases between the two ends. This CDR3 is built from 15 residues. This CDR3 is CASSLVTGLGQPQHF. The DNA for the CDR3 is TGTGCCAGCAGCTTGGTCACAGGGCTGGGGCAGCCCCAGCATTTT.

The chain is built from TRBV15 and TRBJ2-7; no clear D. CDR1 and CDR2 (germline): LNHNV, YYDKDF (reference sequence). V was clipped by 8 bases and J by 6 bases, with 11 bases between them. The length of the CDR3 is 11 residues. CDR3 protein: CATSQTSEQYF. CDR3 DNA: TGTGCCACCTCTCAGACATCCGAGCAGTACTTC. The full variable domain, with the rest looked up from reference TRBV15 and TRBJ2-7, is DAMVIQNPRYQVTQFGKPVTLSCSQTLNHNVMYWYQQKSSQAPKLLFHYYDKDFNNEADTPDNFQSRRPNTSFCFLDIRSPGLGDTAMYLCATSQTSEQYFGPGTRLTVT.

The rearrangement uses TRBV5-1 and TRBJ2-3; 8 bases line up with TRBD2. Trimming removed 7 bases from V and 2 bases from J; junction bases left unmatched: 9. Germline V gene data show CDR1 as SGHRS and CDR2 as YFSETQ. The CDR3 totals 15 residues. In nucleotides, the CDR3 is TGCGCCAGCCAGTTTCGGGGGGGTTACACAGATACGCAGTATTTT. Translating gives CASQFRGGYTDTQYF.

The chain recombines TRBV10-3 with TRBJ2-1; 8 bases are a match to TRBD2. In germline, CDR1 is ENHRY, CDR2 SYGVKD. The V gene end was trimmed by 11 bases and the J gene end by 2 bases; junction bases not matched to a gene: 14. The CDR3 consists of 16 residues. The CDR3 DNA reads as TGTGCCTCCATTGCAGGAGGCGGGGGGACCTACAATGAGCAGTTCTTC. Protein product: CASIAGGGGTYNEQFF.

In nucleotides, the CDR3 is TGTGCCAGCAGCTTTGGCCCGACTACCGAGCAGTACTTC. As protein: CASSFGPTTEQYF. The chain links TRBV7-6 to TRBJ2-7, with D perhaps TRBD2 (5 bases). The germline V gene has CDR1 SGHVS and CDR2 FNYEAQ. Deletions cut 3 bases from V and 6 bases from J, with 12 bases between. This CDR3 has 13 amino acids.

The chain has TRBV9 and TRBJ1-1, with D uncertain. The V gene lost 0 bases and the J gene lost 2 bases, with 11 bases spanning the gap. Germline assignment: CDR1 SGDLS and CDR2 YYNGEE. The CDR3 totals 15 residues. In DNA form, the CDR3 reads TGTGCCAGCAGCGTAGAATTCCTTACTAACACTGAAGCTTTCTTT. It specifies CASSVEFLTNTEAFF.

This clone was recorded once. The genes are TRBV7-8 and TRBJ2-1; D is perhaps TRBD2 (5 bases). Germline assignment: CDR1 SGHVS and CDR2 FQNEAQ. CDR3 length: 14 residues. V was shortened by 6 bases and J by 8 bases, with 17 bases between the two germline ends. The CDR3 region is CASSQYPGRDEQFF. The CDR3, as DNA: TGTGCCAGCAGTCAATACCCCGGGCGGGATGAGCAGTTCTTC.

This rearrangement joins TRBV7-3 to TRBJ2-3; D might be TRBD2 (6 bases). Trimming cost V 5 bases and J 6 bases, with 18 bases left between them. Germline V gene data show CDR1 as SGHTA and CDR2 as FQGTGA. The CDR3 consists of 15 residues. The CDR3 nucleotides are TGTGCCAGCAGCCGCGGTAGCGGCCTGGGGGATACGCAGTATTTT. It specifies CASSRGSGLGDTQYF.

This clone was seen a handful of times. The CDR3 DNA reads as TGTGCCAGCCCAGACGAGCAGTACTTC. This encodes CASPDEQYF. The rearrangement links TRBV7-9 to TRBJ2-7, with D hard to call. V was trimmed by 8 bases and J by 5 bases, leaving 4 bases between them. Germline CDR1 and CDR2: SEHNR and FQNEAQ (reference sequence). The CDR3 consists of 9 residues.

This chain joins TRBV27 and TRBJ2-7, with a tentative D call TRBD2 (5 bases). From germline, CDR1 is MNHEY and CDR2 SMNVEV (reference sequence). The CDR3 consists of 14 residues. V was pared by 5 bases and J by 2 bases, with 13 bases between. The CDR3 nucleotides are TGTGCCAGCAGTCTCACGACCGGGACCTACGAGCAGTACTTC. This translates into CASSLTTGTYEQYF.

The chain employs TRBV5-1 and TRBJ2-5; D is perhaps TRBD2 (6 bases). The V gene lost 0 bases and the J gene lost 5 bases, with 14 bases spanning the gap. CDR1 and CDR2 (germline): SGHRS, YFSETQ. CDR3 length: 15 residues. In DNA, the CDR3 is TGCGCCAGCAGCTTGGCCCGGGCGGGGTGGGAGACCCAGTACTTC. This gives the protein CASSLARAGWETQYF.

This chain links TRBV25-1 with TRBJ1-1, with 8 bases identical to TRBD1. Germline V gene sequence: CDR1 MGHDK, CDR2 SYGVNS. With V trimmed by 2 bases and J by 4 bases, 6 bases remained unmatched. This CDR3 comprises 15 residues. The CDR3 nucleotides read TGTGCCAGCAGTGAAGGGGGCAGGGGGCTCACTGAAGCTTTCTTT. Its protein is CASSEGGRGLTEAFF.

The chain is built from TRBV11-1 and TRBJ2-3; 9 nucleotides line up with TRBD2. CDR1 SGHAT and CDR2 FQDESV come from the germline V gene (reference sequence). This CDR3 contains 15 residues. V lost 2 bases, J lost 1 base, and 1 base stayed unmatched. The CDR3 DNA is TGTGCCAGCAGCTTAATAGCGGGAGGCACAGATACGCAGTATTTT. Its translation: CASSLIAGGTDTQYF.